The 3 T cell receptor beta chains below come from one sample, sequenced in a study of shared clonotypes between healthy human individuals. The data were produced by immunoSEQ multiplex PCR, yet TCRdb's version contains in-frame clones alone and is incomplete. In the table there are 2 million to 2.5 million clones, more than 90% of which are singletons. Sequences were obtained from naive CD4+ T cells sorted from blood. The subset was: CD45RA+ positively selected. Source of these receptors: a man between 18 and 29 years old in good health.

J is TRBJ2-2 and V is TRBV11-3; 10 nucleotides line up with TRBD2. Germline trimming cut 0 bases from V and 4 bases from J; bases unmatched to any gene: 5. CDR1 and CDR2 (germline): SGHNT, YENEEA. The CDR3 consists of 17 residues. This CDR3 is CASSLETSGFSTGELFF. CDR3 bases: TGTGCCAGCAGCTTAGAGACTAGCGGGTTTTCCACCGGGGAGCTGTTTTTT.

On this clone itself: Other nucleotide sequences from this sample produce the same CDR3. J is TRBJ2-7 and V is TRBV18, with unresolved D. The CDR3 totals 13 residues. Trimming took 6 bases from V and 0 from J, leaving 9 bases between them. CDR1 and CDR2 from the germline V gene are KGHSH and LQKENI. The CDR3 bases are TGTGCCAGCTCCCCCGGGTTCTCCTACGAGCAGTACTTC. It codes for CASSPGFSYEQYF.

The rearrangement links TRBV5-1 to TRBJ2-5, with TRBD1 matching over 12 bases. The CDR3 sequence is 19 residues long. V shed 0 bases, J shed 5 bases, and the junction held 14 bases outside the gene matches. Germline CDR1 and CDR2: SGHRS and YFSETQ. The CDR3 is CASSLDPHGTGGSGETQYF. The CDR3 bases are TGCGCCAGCAGCTTGGATCCCCACGGGACAGGGGGCTCAGGGGAGACCCAGTACTTC.